The entry below gives a single T cell receptor (beta chain) sequence along with its context. Its target antigen remains unknown. The input lacks base qualities; no much larger clone sits a single base away. As encoded in the germline V gene, CDR1 is MNHNS while CDR2 is SASEGT. There are 14 amino acids in the CDR3, from cysteine to phenylalanine inclusive. The entry retains the CDR3 DNA only, 42 bases that are in frame from base 1. Trimming costs V 6 bases and J 2 bases, and their ends lie 13 bases apart. CD8 naive samples were CD45RO-negative cells positively selected for CCR7, giving a CD45RA+CCR7+ population that excluded TemRA cells. Healthy HIV-negative adults with no recently reported acute infections or vaccinations were included as donors. Every donor was a Caucasian adult living in Nashville, Tennessee, USA. After blood collection by leukapheresis, PBMCs were isolated using Ficoll-Histopaque density gradient centrifugation and then cryopreserved in the vapor phase of liquid nitrogen. Analytical flow cytometry was used to check the purity and quantity of each magnetically sorted T cell population. Genomic DNA was isolated from every sorted fraction and measured by UV absorbance on a Nanodrop 2000c.

Using the deep immunoSEQ assay, multiplex PCR amplified TCR CDR3 regions from genomic DNA. Extracted genomic DNA from each cell subset was distributed evenly across all wells of several immunoSEQ 96-well plates, and each plate was treated as a replicate. Each replicate PCR for sorted subsets received approximately 200 ng genomic DNA, equal to tens of thousands of T cell genomes. Purified libraries were measured with a Qubit 3.0 fluorometer, size-checked on a Bioanalyzer 2100, and measured again with the KAPA Library Quantification kit. Every immunoSEQ 96-well plate was sequenced on a dedicated single-read 150-cycle Illumina NextSeq 550 flow cell. The authors processed their data as follows. Because the immunoSEQ output included only junctional sequences and no quality scores, the filtering could not be the same as the filtering used for full-length reads. Sequences were annotated with PyIR, a Python wrapper for IgBLAST v1.9, using IMGT germline references to assign V/J genes and CDR3. Any read was removed if the V/J assignment was weak (E-value above 1e-6), the CDR3 was missing, or the read contained stop codons, out-of-frame junctions, or ambiguous translated residues. V3J clonotypes were defined as sequences sharing the same inferred V gene, J gene, and CDR3 amino acid sequence. The percentage overlap between two repertoires was calculated by dividing the number of shared unique clonotypes by the size of the smaller repertoire. Repertoire richness was assessed with RTK rarefaction, the Chao1 estimator, and Recon v2.1 estimates of unobserved clonotypes. OLGA was used to compute generation probabilities for all TCRbeta clonotypes that the gDNA method yielded from a handful of donors. TCRdb obtained this table from immuneACCESS and retained in-frame rearrangements with V and J assigned. These tables miss some clones; where compared with another copy, unresolved V genes account for less than half of the shortfall, and the remainder is unexplained. The DNA was the basis for D and trimming; V, J and clone size are from that table. The table for this sample lists about 2,100,000 clones; more than 85% of them were counted only once. 1.5% to 2% of the sample is in the top ten clones.

The data originate from a study of shared clonotypes between healthy human individuals (dated by TCRdb to 2020 to 2022). With respect to the entire study: The cohort comprised a couple of women and a few men aged 18 to 49 years. For each donor, three plates each were used for CD4 naive and CD4 memory, two plates were used for CD8 naive, and one plate was used for CD8 memory. The study deeply sequenced blood TCR repertoires of five healthy adults to estimate repertoire size and the extent of clonotype sharing between individuals. To increase sequencing depth and limit assay-specific biases, TCR repertoire library preparation and sequencing were carried out by different laboratories using diverse techniques. Per donor, leukapheresis produced somewhere between about 0.94 and 10 billion PBMCs. Overall results and qualifications from the work: Pairwise subsampling led to the expectation that sequencing depth would affect the degree of clonotype sharing among donors. Around 5% of naive CD4, 3.5% of naive CD8, roughly 2.4% of memory CD4, and around 0.4% of memory CD8 clonotypes were shared across several donors. Larger estimated clonotype richness was generally found for naive subsets than for memory subsets. Compared with non-shared clonotypes, clonotypes shared by all four sorted-subset donors had higher generation probabilities. Sampling was limited to blood, and TCR repertoires in tissue likely differ from TCR repertoires in blood. Incomplete sequencing was indicated by rarefaction of sorted-subset datasets, despite the large sequencing depth. The genetic and exposure-history diversity represented was limited by the small number of donors.

Recombination linked TRBV6-1 to TRBJ2-5, with no confidently assigned D gene. The sequenced material came from naive CD8+ T cells from PBMCs. This sample's cell subset or site label indicates: CD45RA+CCR7+. The sequence was obtained from a man between 18 and 29 years old in good health. Some clones in this sample may be carry-over from other donors' samples. CDR3 reads: CASSRLGIQETQYF. DNA sequence: TGTGCCAGCAGCAGGCTTGGGATACAAGAGACCCAGTACTTC.